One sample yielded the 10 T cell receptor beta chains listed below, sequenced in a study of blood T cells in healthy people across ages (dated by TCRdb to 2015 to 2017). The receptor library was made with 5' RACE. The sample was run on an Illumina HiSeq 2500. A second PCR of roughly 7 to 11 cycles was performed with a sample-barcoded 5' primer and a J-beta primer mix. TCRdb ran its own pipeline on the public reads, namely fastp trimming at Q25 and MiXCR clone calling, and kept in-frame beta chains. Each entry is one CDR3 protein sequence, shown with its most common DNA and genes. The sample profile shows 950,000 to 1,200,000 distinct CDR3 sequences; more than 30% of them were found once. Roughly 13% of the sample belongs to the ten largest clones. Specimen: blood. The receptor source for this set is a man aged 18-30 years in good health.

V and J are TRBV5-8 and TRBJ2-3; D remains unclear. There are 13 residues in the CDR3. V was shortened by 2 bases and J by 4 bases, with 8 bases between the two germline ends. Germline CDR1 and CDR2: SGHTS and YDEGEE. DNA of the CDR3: TGTGCCAGCAGCTTTGGCGGACCAGATACGCAGTATTTT. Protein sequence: CASSFGGPDTQYF.

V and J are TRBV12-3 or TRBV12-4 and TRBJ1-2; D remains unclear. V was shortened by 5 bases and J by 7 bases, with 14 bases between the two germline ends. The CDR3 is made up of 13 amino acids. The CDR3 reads CASSPGGPAGYTF. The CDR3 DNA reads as TGTGCCAGCAGTCCCGGAGGTCCAGCTGGCTACACCTTC.

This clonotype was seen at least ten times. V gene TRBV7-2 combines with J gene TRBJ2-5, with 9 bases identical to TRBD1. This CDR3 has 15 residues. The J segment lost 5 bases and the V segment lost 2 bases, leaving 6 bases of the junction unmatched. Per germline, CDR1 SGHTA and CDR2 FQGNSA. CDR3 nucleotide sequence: TGTGCCAGCAGCTTAACCGGGACAGGGCAGGAGACCCAGTACTTC. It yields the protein CASSLTGTGQETQYF.

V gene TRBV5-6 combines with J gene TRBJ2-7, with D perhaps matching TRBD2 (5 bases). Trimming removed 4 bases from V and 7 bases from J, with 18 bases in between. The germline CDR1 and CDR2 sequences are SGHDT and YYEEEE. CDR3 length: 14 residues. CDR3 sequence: CASSRTDSNNEQYF. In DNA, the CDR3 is TGTGCCAGCAGCCGGACGGACTCTAACAATGAGCAGTACTTC.

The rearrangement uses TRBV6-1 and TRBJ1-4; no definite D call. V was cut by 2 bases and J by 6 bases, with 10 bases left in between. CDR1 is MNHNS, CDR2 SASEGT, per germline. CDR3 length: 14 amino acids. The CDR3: CASSERGFDEKLFF. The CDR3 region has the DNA TGTGCCAGCAGTGAAAGAGGGTTCGATGAAAAACTGTTTTTT.

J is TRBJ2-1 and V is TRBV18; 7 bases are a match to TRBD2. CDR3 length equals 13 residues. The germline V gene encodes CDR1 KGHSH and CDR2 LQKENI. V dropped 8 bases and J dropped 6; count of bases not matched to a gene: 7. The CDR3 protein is CASPRGEGNEQFF. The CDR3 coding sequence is TGTGCCAGCCCACGAGGGGAGGGCAATGAGCAGTTCTTC.

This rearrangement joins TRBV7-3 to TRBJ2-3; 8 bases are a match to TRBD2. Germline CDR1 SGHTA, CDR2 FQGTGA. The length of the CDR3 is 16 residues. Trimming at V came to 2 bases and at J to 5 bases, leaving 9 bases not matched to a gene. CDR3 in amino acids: CASSLGYGGAEDTQYF. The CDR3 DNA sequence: TGTGCCAGCAGCTTAGGTTACGGGGGGGCCGAAGATACGCAGTATTTT.

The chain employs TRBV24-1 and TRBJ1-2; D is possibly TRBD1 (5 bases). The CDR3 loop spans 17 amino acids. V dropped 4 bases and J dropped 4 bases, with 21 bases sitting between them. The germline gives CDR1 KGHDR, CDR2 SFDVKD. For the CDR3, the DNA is TGTGCCACCAGTGACCCCAGGACACCCCAGATTCCCTATGGCTACACCTTC. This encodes CATSDPRTPQIPYGYTF.

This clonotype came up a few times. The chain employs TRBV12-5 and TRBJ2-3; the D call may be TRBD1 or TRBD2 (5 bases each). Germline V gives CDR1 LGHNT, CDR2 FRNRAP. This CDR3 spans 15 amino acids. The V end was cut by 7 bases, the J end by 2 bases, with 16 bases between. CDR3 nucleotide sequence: TGTGCTAGTGCCTTGGGGACCGCCGACACAGATACGCAGTATTTT. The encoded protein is CASALGTADTDTQYF.

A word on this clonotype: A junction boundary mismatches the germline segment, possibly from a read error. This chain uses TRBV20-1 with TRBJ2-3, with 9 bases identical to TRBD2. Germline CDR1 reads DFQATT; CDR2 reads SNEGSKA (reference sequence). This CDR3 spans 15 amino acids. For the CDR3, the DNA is TGCAGTGCGAGAGGACTAGCGCGAAACACAGATACGCAGTATTTT. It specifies CSARGLARNTDTQYF.